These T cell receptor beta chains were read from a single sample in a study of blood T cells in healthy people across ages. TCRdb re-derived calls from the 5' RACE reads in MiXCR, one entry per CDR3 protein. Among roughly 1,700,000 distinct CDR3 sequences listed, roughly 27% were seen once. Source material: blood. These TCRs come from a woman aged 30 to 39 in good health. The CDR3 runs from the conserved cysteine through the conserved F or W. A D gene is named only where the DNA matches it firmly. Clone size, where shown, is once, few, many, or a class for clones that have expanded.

cdr3_nt: TGCAGCGTTGAGAGGGACAGGGGGCTTACTGGCTACACCTTC
cdr3_aa: CSVERDRGLTGYTF
v_call: TRBV29-1
d_call: TRBD1
j_call: TRBJ1-2
clone_size: few

cdr3_nt: TGTACCAGCAGAGGTGGGAGCCCCTACGAGCAGTACTTC
cdr3_aa: CTSRGGSPYEQYF
v_call: TRBV6-5
d_call: NA
j_call: TRBJ2-7
clone_size: NA

cdr3_nt: TGTGCCAGCAGCATTGGACTAGCGGGGAACTACGAGCAGTACTTC
cdr3_aa: CASSIGLAGNYEQYF
v_call: TRBV9
d_call: TRBD2
j_call: TRBJ2-7
clone_size: many

cdr3_nt: TGTGCCACCTCCCTGGGCACTGAAGCTTTCTTT
cdr3_aa: CATSLGTEAFF
v_call: TRBV6-2/TRBV6-3
d_call: NA
j_call: TRBJ1-1
clone_size: few

cdr3_nt: TGTGCCTGGAGCCCTCCTAGCGGGGCTTACAATGAGCAGTTCTTC
cdr3_aa: CAWSPPSGAYNEQFF
v_call: TRBV30
d_call: TRBD2
j_call: TRBJ2-1
clone_size: NA

cdr3_nt: TGTGCCAGATACTCTAGCGGGAGGGGCTACAATGAGCAGTACTTC
cdr3_aa: CARYSSGRGYNEQYF
v_call: TRBV3-1
d_call: TRBD2
j_call: TRBJ2-7
clone_size: NA

cdr3_nt: TGTGCCAGCAGCTCTGGGGCAGGCGTTAGGGAGCAGTACTTC
cdr3_aa: CASSSGAGVREQYF
v_call: TRBV7-2
d_call: NA
j_call: TRBJ2-7
clone_size: many

cdr3_nt: TGTGCCAGCTCACCACCGGACCGGAAGGACTCCTACAATGAGCAGTTCTTC
cdr3_aa: CASSPPDRKDSYNEQFF
v_call: TRBV18
d_call: NA
j_call: TRBJ2-1
clone_size: NA

cdr3_nt: TGCAGTGCTAGAGACCGGGTCGCCGGAAAACTGTTTTTT
cdr3_aa: CSARDRVAGKLFF
v_call: TRBV20-1
d_call: NA
j_call: TRBJ1-4
clone_size: few

cdr3_nt: TGTGCCAGCAGTTTTGGGACAGGGGGTAACGATGAGCAGTTCTTC
cdr3_aa: CASSFGTGGNDEQFF
v_call: TRBV12-3/TRBV12-4
d_call: TRBD1
j_call: TRBJ2-1
clone_size: few

cdr3_nt: TGTGCCAGCAGCTTAAGTGCGGGGAGGCAAGAGACCCAGTACTTC
cdr3_aa: CASSLSAGRQETQYF
v_call: TRBV7-2
d_call: NA
j_call: TRBJ2-5
clone_size: many

cdr3_nt: TGTGCCAGCAGCCAATGGCATGAGCAGTTCTTC
cdr3_aa: CASSQWHEQFF
v_call: TRBV3-1
d_call: NA
j_call: TRBJ2-1
clone_size: NA

cdr3_nt: TGTGCCAGCAGCTTATCCCATCGGGGCACTGAAGCTTTCTTT
cdr3_aa: CASSLSHRGTEAFF
v_call: TRBV7-9
d_call: NA
j_call: TRBJ1-1
clone_size: NA

cdr3_nt: TGTGCCAGCAGCCGGGGGTCTAGCACAGATACGCAGTATTTT
cdr3_aa: CASSRGSSTDTQYF
v_call: TRBV7-2
d_call: NA
j_call: TRBJ2-3
clone_size: few

cdr3_nt: TGCGCCAGCAGCCAAGATCGAGGGGGCAAAGAGACCCAGTACTTC
cdr3_aa: CASSQDRGGKETQYF
v_call: TRBV4-3
d_call: TRBD1
j_call: TRBJ2-5
clone_size: few

cdr3_nt: TGCGCCAGCAGCCGAAATCTAGAACAAGAGACCCAGTACTTC
cdr3_aa: CASSRNLEQETQYF
v_call: TRBV5-1
d_call: NA
j_call: TRBJ2-5
clone_size: many

cdr3_nt: TGCGCCAGCAGCCAACTAGCGGGGGGGACTACAGATACGCAGTATTTT
cdr3_aa: CASSQLAGGTTDTQYF
v_call: TRBV4-1
d_call: TRBD2
j_call: TRBJ2-3
clone_size: few

cdr3_nt: TGTGCCAGCAGCCCGGGGTGGCTCCCCGTTTCTAATGAAAAACTGTTTTTT
cdr3_aa: CASSPGWLPVSNEKLFF
v_call: TRBV5-5
d_call: NA
j_call: TRBJ1-4
clone_size: NA

cdr3_nt: TGTGCCAGTAGATACGACAGCCGCACAGATACGCAGTATTTT
cdr3_aa: CASRYDSRTDTQYF
v_call: TRBV19
d_call: NA
j_call: TRBJ2-3
clone_size: NA

cdr3_nt: TGTGCCAGTAGTATCTCTAGCGGGAGGGTGGATGAGCAGTTCTTC
cdr3_aa: CASSISSGRVDEQFF
v_call: TRBV19
d_call: TRBD2
j_call: TRBJ2-1
clone_size: NA

cdr3_nt: TGCAGTGCTAAAACTAGCAGGGCGCCGGATACGCAGTATTTT
cdr3_aa: CSAKTSRAPDTQYF
v_call: TRBV20-1
d_call: NA
j_call: TRBJ2-3
clone_size: few

cdr3_nt: TGTGCCAGTAGTGGGACAGGGAGCGATGAGCAGTTCTTC
cdr3_aa: CASSGTGSDEQFF
v_call: TRBV19
d_call: TRBD1
j_call: TRBJ2-1
clone_size: NA

cdr3_nt: TGTGCCGGCAGTGAAGCTTCGGTCGGCGAGCAGTACTTC
cdr3_aa: CAGSEASVGEQYF
v_call: TRBV25-1
d_call: NA
j_call: TRBJ2-7
clone_size: NA

cdr3_nt: TGTGCCAGCTCACCGCTCGAGAGCACTAATTCACCCCTCCACTTT
cdr3_aa: CASSPLESTNSPLHF
v_call: TRBV18
d_call: NA
j_call: TRBJ1-6
clone_size: few

cdr3_nt: TGTGCCTGGAGTACAGGGGGTACTAGCGGGAGGTTCTACGAGCAGTACTTC
cdr3_aa: CAWSTGGTSGRFYEQYF
v_call: TRBV30
d_call: TRBD2
j_call: TRBJ2-7
clone_size: NA

cdr3_nt: TGTGCCAGCAGTAAGCCTGGAGGGGCCATTCAAGAGACCCAGTACTTC
cdr3_aa: CASSKPGGAIQETQYF
v_call: TRBV12-3/TRBV12-4
d_call: NA
j_call: TRBJ2-5
clone_size: NA

cdr3_nt: TGCAGTGCTATGCGACCACCCTTCACAGATACGCAGTATTTT
cdr3_aa: CSAMRPPFTDTQYF
v_call: TRBV20-1
d_call: NA
j_call: TRBJ2-3
clone_size: few

cdr3_nt: TGCGCCAGCAGCTTGACAGGGGACTATAGCAATCAGCCCCAGCATTTT
cdr3_aa: CASSLTGDYSNQPQHF
v_call: TRBV5-1
d_call: TRBD1
j_call: TRBJ1-5
clone_size: few

cdr3_nt: TGTGCCAGCAGCGTAACCCCGGGACTGGCTCTCCATGAGCAGTTCTTC
cdr3_aa: CASSVTPGLALHEQFF
v_call: TRBV7-9
d_call: NA
j_call: TRBJ2-1
clone_size: NA

cdr3_nt: TGCAGCGTTGGAGACAGGGTTGGAAACACCATATATTTT
cdr3_aa: CSVGDRVGNTIYF
v_call: TRBV29-1
d_call: TRBD1
j_call: TRBJ1-3
clone_size: NA

cdr3_nt: TGCAGTGCTAGAGATCCAGTCCTCACAGATACACAGTATTTT
cdr3_aa: CSARDPVLTDTQYF
v_call: TRBV20-1
d_call: NA
j_call: TRBJ2-3
clone_size: few

cdr3_nt: TGTGCCAGCTCACCACCCATTACGGGGGGGCGAGGAGATACGCAGTATTTT
cdr3_aa: CASSPPITGGRGDTQYF
v_call: TRBV18
d_call: TRBD2
j_call: TRBJ2-3
clone_size: NA

cdr3_nt: TGTGCCGCAAGACTAGCGGGAGGGGGGGAGCAGTACTTC
cdr3_aa: CAARLAGGGEQYF
v_call: TRBV6-5
d_call: TRBD2
j_call: TRBJ2-7
clone_size: few

cdr3_nt: TGCGCCAGCAGCCAAGTTTTCCGGGACAGGGGGCTCTCTGGGGCCAACGTCCTGACTTTC
cdr3_aa: CASSQVFRDRGLSGANVLTF
v_call: TRBV4-1
d_call: TRBD1
j_call: TRBJ2-6
clone_size: NA

cdr3_nt: TGTGCCAGCAGCCAAGTGGGGACTGAAGCTTTCTTT
cdr3_aa: CASSQVGTEAFF
v_call: TRBV14
d_call: NA
j_call: TRBJ1-1
clone_size: few

cdr3_nt: TGTGCCAGCAGCCCCTTTAGAGGGGGTCACGGTGAGCAGTTCTTC
cdr3_aa: CASSPFRGGHGEQFF
v_call: TRBV7-2
d_call: NA
j_call: TRBJ2-1
clone_size: few

cdr3_nt: TGCGGCGGGGGACAGGGGGCGAACACTGAAGCTTTCTTT
cdr3_aa: CGGGQGANTEAFF
v_call: TRBV29-1
d_call: TRBD1
j_call: TRBJ1-1
clone_size: NA

cdr3_nt: TGTGCCAGCAGCTTAAACTGGACCCCCTACGAGCAGTACTTC
cdr3_aa: CASSLNWTPYEQYF
v_call: TRBV11-2
d_call: NA
j_call: TRBJ2-7
clone_size: NA

cdr3_nt: TGTGCCAGCAGCCAGGGCCCTAGCCGACTCGTCGATACGCAGTATTTT
cdr3_aa: CASSQGPSRLVDTQYF
v_call: TRBV7-2
d_call: NA
j_call: TRBJ2-3
clone_size: once

cdr3_nt: TGTGCCACCAGTGAGGGGAGACAGGCGGGCAATCAGCCCCAGCATTTT
cdr3_aa: CATSEGRQAGNQPQHF
v_call: TRBV24-1
d_call: NA
j_call: TRBJ1-5
clone_size: NA

cdr3_nt: TGCAGTGCTAGGAGGCGGGGGGGGGAGACCCAGTACTTC
cdr3_aa: CSARRRGGETQYF
v_call: TRBV20-1
d_call: TRBD2
j_call: TRBJ2-5
clone_size: few

cdr3_nt: TGTGCCAGCAGTTCCGAGGGACAGGGGGCTAACTATGGCTACACCTTC
cdr3_aa: CASSSEGQGANYGYTF
v_call: TRBV28
d_call: TRBD1
j_call: TRBJ1-2
clone_size: few

cdr3_nt: TGTGCCAGCAGCCAAACATTTCCGGGACAGGGGGACTATGGCTACACCTTC
cdr3_aa: CASSQTFPGQGDYGYTF
v_call: TRBV27
d_call: TRBD1
j_call: TRBJ1-2
clone_size: few

cdr3_nt: TGTGCCAGCAGCCAATTAGGACTTGAAGAGACCCAGTACTTC
cdr3_aa: CASSQLGLEETQYF
v_call: TRBV3-1
d_call: NA
j_call: TRBJ2-5
clone_size: NA

cdr3_nt: TGTGCCACCAGCAGAGATAACCAGAGAGATACGCAGTATTTT
cdr3_aa: CATSRDNQRDTQYF
v_call: TRBV15
d_call: NA
j_call: TRBJ2-3
clone_size: few

cdr3_nt: TGTGCCAGCAGCTTTGGACTAGCGGGAGGTGGCCAGACCCAGTACTTC
cdr3_aa: CASSFGLAGGGQTQYF
v_call: TRBV7-2
d_call: TRBD2
j_call: TRBJ2-5
clone_size: many

cdr3_nt: TGTGCCAGCAGTTACTCGATGTCACCGATGCCCCAGCATTTT
cdr3_aa: CASSYSMSPMPQHF
v_call: TRBV6-6
d_call: NA
j_call: TRBJ1-5
clone_size: NA

cdr3_nt: TGTGCCAGCAACCCCACCCGGGACAACTCCTACGAGCAGTACTTC
cdr3_aa: CASNPTRDNSYEQYF
v_call: TRBV6-5
d_call: NA
j_call: TRBJ2-7
clone_size: NA